Below are 25 T cell receptor beta chains sequenced from a single sample in a study of T cell responses to AZD1222 COVID-19 vaccine. Sequencing used immunoSEQ multiplex PCR; TCRdb keeps in-frame clones, though not all of them. The sample has over 95,000 clones; just under 90% are singletons. The sample in question was peripheral blood, obtained on day 0 of AZD1222 vaccination. The receptors originated from an adult in good health.

The gene calls are TRBV28 and TRBJ1-2, with a tentative D call TRBD1 (6 bases). CDR3 length: 13 residues. Germline V gene sequence: CDR1 MDHEN, CDR2 SYDVKM. The V and J ends lost 6 bases and 5 bases respectively, with 13 bases between them. The CDR3 DNA reads as TGTGCCAGCAGGGGGGGCTTCGGGTATGGCTACACCTTC. It codes for CASRGGFGYGYTF.

The chain couples TRBV15 to TRBJ2-5; unclear D gene. Trimming left V 2 bases short and J 5 bases short, with 15 bases between. Looked up from germline, CDR1 is LNHNV and CDR2 is YYDKDF (reference sequence). CDR3 length equals 15 residues. The CDR3 sequence: CATSRLGDAGETQYF. As DNA, the CDR3 is TGTGCCACCAGCAGATTGGGTGACGCCGGGGAGACCCAGTACTTC.

The genes are TRBV5-1 and TRBJ1-5; D unclear. V dropped 7 bases and J dropped 7 bases, with 15 bases sitting between them. CDR1 is SGHRS, CDR2 YFSETQ, per germline. The CDR3 covers 13 residues. CDR3 sequence (DNA): TGCGCCAGCGCAAGAGGTAGCGGGCAGCCCCAGCATTTT. It yields the protein CASARGSGQPQHF.

About this clone itself: The junction departs from germline at one end; a sequencing error may be responsible. This chain connects TRBV4-2 to TRBJ2-7; 9 nucleotides align to TRBD1. The V gene's germline CDR1 is LGHNA and CDR2 YNFKEQ. The CDR3 is made up of 16 amino acids. CDR3 DNA: TGTGCCAGCAGCCAAGACGAGGGACAGGGTCGCTACGGGCAGTACTTC. It yields the protein CASSQDEGQGRYGQYF.

V usage is TRBV29-1 and J usage is TRBJ2-7; 7 bases align to TRBD2. V lost 6 bases, J lost 3 bases, and 8 bases stayed unmatched. The CDR3 is 13 amino acids. The germline V gene has CDR1 SQVTM and CDR2 ANQGSEA. The CDR3 sequence: CSVGGVAGYEQYF. The CDR3 nucleotides read TGCAGCGTGGGGGGGGTAGCGGGCTACGAGCAGTACTTC.

The V and J genes are TRBV7-9 and TRBJ2-3, with 7 bases identical to TRBD1. V trimming: 5 bases; J trimming: 2 bases; junction bases outside the gene matches: 7. The CDR3 extends over 15 amino acids. Germline V gives CDR1 SEHNR, CDR2 FQNEAQ (reference sequence). The CDR3 coding sequence is TGTGCCAGCAGCCCAGGGGACAGCTACACAGATACGCAGTATTTT. Protein product: CASSPGDSYTDTQYF.

This clone was detected a few times. The genes are TRBV19 and TRBJ1-1; D may be TRBD1 (5 bases). Germline CDR1 is LNHDA and CDR2 is SQIVND (reference sequence). This CDR3 contains 13 residues. V lost 4 bases to trimming and J lost 1 base, with 7 bases between them. CDR3 nucleotide sequence: TGTGCCAGTAGTACGGGACGGAACACTGAAGCTTTCTTT. Translation gives CASSTGRNTEAFF.

The chain is built from TRBV7-9 and TRBJ1-1; D is perhaps TRBD1 (5 bases). The CDR3 contains 14 residues. The ends were cut back, 0 bases at V and 8 bases at J, with 13 bases in the middle. Germline V gene lookup returns CDR1 SEHNR and CDR2 FQNEAQ (reference sequence). The CDR3 DNA follows: TGTGCCAGCAGCTTAGCCACGTCAAGGGGAGAAGCTTTCTTT. Translating gives CASSLATSRGEAFF.

This clone turned up a few times. J is TRBJ1-3 and V is TRBV12-3 or TRBV12-4, with D possibly being TRBD1 (6 bases). V was shortened by 2 bases and J by 10 bases, with 12 bases between the two germline ends. This CDR3 has 13 residues. The CDR3 sequence: CASSLSGAPTIYF. The CDR3 region has the DNA TGTGCCAGCAGTTTATCGGGGGCTCCGACCATATATTTT.

The chain links TRBV5-1 to TRBJ1-2; 12 nucleotides match TRBD1. This CDR3 region has 16 residues. V lost 0 bases and J lost 7; bases outside the gene matches: 7. Germline assignment: CDR1 SGHRS and CDR2 YFSETQ. This CDR3 is CASSLVSGQGASGYTF. Written as DNA, the CDR3 is TGCGCCAGCAGCTTGGTCTCGGGACAGGGGGCGAGTGGCTACACCTTC.

This rearrangement joins TRBV14 to TRBJ1-1, with D possibly TRBD1 on 5 matching bases. V was trimmed by 5 bases and J by 1 base, leaving 17 bases between them. Germline V gene sequence: CDR1 SGHDN, CDR2 FVKESK. This CDR3 comprises 16 residues. The CDR3 here is CASSSPGLGPNTEAFF. Written as DNA, the CDR3 is TGTGCCAGCAGCTCCCCAGGGTTAGGCCCGAACACTGAAGCTTTCTTT.

CDR3 region: CASSEREPYGYTF. The CDR3 nucleotides read TGTGCCAGCAGTGAAAGGGAGCCCTATGGCTACACCTTC. This chain connects TRBV2 to TRBJ1-2; D unresolved. This CDR3 comprises 13 residues. Trimming stripped 2 bases from V and 4 bases from J, with 8 bases between. CDR1 is SNHLY, CDR2 FYNNEI, per germline. Looking up the rest from reference TRBV2 and TRBJ1-2 gives the full variable domain: EPEVTQTPSHQVTQMGQEVILRCVPISNHLYFYWYRQILGQKVEFLVSFYNNEISEKSEIFDDQFSVERPDGSNFTLKIRSTKLEDSAMYFCASSEREPYGYTFGSGTRLTVV.

The chain uses TRBV5-5 and TRBJ2-7; no definite D call. The CDR3 is 16 amino acids. Germline assignment: CDR1 SGHKS and CDR2 YYEKEE (reference sequence). The V end was cut by 0 bases, the J end by 2 bases, with 15 bases between. CDR3 sequence reads: CASSLVSGFVTYEQYF. The CDR3, as DNA: TGTGCCAGCAGCTTGGTATCCGGGTTCGTTACCTACGAGCAGTACTTC.

The V call is TRBV29-1, the J call TRBJ1-2; perhaps TRBD1 as D (5 bases). CDR1 is SQVTM, CDR2 ANQGSEA, per germline. CDR3 length: 13 amino acids. Deletions cut 1 base from V and 0 bases from J, with 6 bases between. The DNA for the CDR3 is TGCAGCGTTGAAGTCAGGGCTAACTATGGCTACACCTTC. It specifies CSVEVRANYGYTF.

The chain carries TRBV25-1 and TRBJ1-6; maybe TRBD1 (6 bases). Germline-derived CDR1 and CDR2 are MGHDK and SYGVNS. CDR3 size: 14 residues. Trimming shortened V by 5 bases and J by 7 bases, and 12 bases separated the two germline ends. Here the CDR3 reads CASSIAGENSPLHF. Written as DNA, the CDR3 is TGTGCCAGCAGTATAGCAGGGGAAAATTCACCCCTCCACTTT. The full variable domain, its missing parts supplied by reference TRBV25-1 and TRBJ1-6, is EADIYQTPRYLVIGTGKKITLECSQTMGHDKMYWYQQDPGMELHLIHYSYGVNSTEKGDLSSESTVSRIRTEHFPLTLESARPSHTSQYLCASSIAGENSPLHFGNGTRLTVT.

The chain combines TRBV28 with TRBJ1-5; D might be TRBD1 (5 bases). This CDR3 has 15 amino acids. V lost 3 bases and J 2 bases, leaving 11 bases between the germline ends. Germline values: CDR1 MDHEN, CDR2 SYDVKM. The CDR3 bases are TGTGCCAGCAGTTTGCTCGACAGCCGCAATCAGCCCCAGCATTTT. This codes for CASSLLDSRNQPQHF. The whole variable domain, filled in from reference TRBV28 and TRBJ1-5, reads DVKVTQSSRYLVKRTGEKVFLECVQDMDHENMFWYRQDPGLGLRLIYFSYDVKMKEKGDIPEGYSVSREKKERFSLILESASTNQTSMYLCASSLLDSRNQPQHFGDGTRLSIL.

The chain employs TRBV19 and TRBJ1-6; 9 bases fit TRBD1. Germline trimming cut 5 bases from V and 9 bases from J; bases unmatched to any gene: 5. The length of the CDR3 is 14 residues. Germline values: CDR1 LNHDA, CDR2 SQIVND (reference sequence). The CDR3 sequence: CASSFQDRGSPLHF. Here the CDR3 DNA reads TGTGCCAGTAGTTTCCAGGACAGGGGTTCACCCCTCCACTTT.

This chain connects TRBV7-2 to TRBJ2-2; TRBD1 agrees at 7 bases. The CDR3 spans 15 residues. Germline V gene data show CDR1 as SGHTA and CDR2 as FQGNSA. The V and J ends lost 5 bases and 4 bases, in that order; junction bases with no gene match: 7. The CDR3 DNA reads TGTGCCAGCAGCACACAGGGGCGGAGCACCGGGGAGCTGTTTTTT. Translation: CASSTQGRSTGELFF.

This sequence joins TRBV10-3 and TRBJ2-2; D is uncertain. Trimming removed 9 bases at V and 6 bases at J, with 8 bases between. This CDR3 contains 11 residues. The germline gives CDR1 ENHRY, CDR2 SYGVKD. The CDR3 DNA sequence: TGTGCCATTGACATCGCCGGGGAGCTGTTTTTT. Translated: CAIDIAGELFF.

V gene TRBV10-3 combines with J gene TRBJ1-2; the match to TRBD1 covers 9 bases. CDR3 length: 14 residues. The ends lost 6 bases at V and 3 bases at J; junction bases unmatched: 5. Germline assignment: CDR1 ENHRY and CDR2 SYGVKD. The CDR3 DNA follows: TGTGCCATCAGCACCAGACAGGGGGACTATGGCTACACCTTC. This codes for CAISTRQGDYGYTF.

This clone has only one observation. The chain couples TRBV10-2 to TRBJ2-7; D is perhaps TRBD1 or TRBD2 (6 bases each). Looked up from germline, CDR1 is WSHSY and CDR2 is SAAADI. This CDR3 spans 14 amino acids. The V end was cut by 4 bases, the J end by 1 base, with 11 bases between. CDR3 in amino acids: CASSGGGLSYEQYF. The CDR3 DNA follows: TGCGCCAGCAGTGGAGGGGGGTTATCCTACGAGCAGTACTTC.

This clone was observed a single time. The gene calls are TRBV14 and TRBJ2-2; no reliable D call. CDR3 size: 15 residues. Per germline, CDR1 SGHDN and CDR2 FVKESK. Trimming stripped 8 bases from V and 4 bases from J, with 17 bases between. In DNA form, the CDR3 reads TGTGCCAGCTCTAAGTCTGGGATAGCCACCGGGGAGCTGTTTTTT. This encodes CASSKSGIATGELFF. The complete variable domain, with remaining parts taken from reference TRBV14 and TRBJ2-2, reads EAGVTQFPSHSVIEKGQTVTLRCDPISGHDNLYWYRRVMGKEIKFLLHFVKESKQDESGMPNNRFLAERTGGTYSTLKVQPAELEDSGVYFCASSKSGIATGELFFGEGSRLTVL.

The V call is TRBV3-1 (or the pseudogene TRBV3-2), the J call TRBJ2-1; D is unresolved. The germline CDR1 and CDR2 sequences are LGHDT and YNNKEL (reference sequence). The CDR3 is 12 residues long. V dropped 1 base and J dropped 9 bases, with 7 bases sitting between them. The CDR3 is CASSQAIGEQFF. The CDR3 coding sequence is TGTGCCAGCAGCCAAGCAATTGGTGAGCAGTTCTTC.

The chain links TRBV2 to TRBJ2-1; 9 bases align to TRBD2. Germline V gene data show CDR1 as SNHLY and CDR2 as FYNNEI. With 10 bases clipped from V and 6 bases from J, the junction kept 10 bases outside the gene matches. The CDR3 sequence is 14 residues long. The CDR3 region has the DNA TGTGCCACCGGGGGAGCTAGCGGGACCAATGAGCAGTTCTTC. Translation: CATGGASGTNEQFF.

This sequence joins TRBV7-9 and TRBJ2-1; TRBD2 might be the D (5 bases). CDR3 size: 15 residues. Trimming took 5 bases from V and 5 from J, leaving 16 bases between them. CDR1 and CDR2 (germline): SEHNR, FQNEAQ (reference sequence). The CDR3 DNA reads as TGTGCCAGCAGCGAACGGTTAGCGAGAAACAATGAGCAGTTCTTC. Amino acid sequence: CASSERLARNNEQFF.